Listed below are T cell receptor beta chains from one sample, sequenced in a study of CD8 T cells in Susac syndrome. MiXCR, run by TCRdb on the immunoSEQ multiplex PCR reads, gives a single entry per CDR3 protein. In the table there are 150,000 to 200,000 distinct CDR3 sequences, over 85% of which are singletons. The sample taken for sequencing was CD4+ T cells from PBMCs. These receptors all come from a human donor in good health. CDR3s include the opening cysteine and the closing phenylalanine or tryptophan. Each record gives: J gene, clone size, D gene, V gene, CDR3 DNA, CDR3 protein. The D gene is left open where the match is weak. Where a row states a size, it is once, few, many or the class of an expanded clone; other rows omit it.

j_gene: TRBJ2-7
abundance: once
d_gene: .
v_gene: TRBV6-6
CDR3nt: TGTGCCAGCAGTCGGGGGGCGGACGAGCAGTACTTC
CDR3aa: CASSRGADEQYF

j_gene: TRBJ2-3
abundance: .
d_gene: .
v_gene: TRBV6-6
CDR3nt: TGTGCCCTAATGTCTAGCACAGATACGCAGTATTTT
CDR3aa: CALMSSTDTQYF

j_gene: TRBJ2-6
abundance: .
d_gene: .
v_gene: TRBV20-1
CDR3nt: TGCAGTGCTAGAGCTTACAATGGGGCCAACGTCCTGACTTTC
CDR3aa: CSARAYNGANVLTF

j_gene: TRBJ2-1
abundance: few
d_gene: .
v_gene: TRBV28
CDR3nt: TGTGCCAGCAGTTTGGGGGGCCCCTCCTACAATGAGCAGTTCTTC
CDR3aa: CASSLGGPSYNEQFF

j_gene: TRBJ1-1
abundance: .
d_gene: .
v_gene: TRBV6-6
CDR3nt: TGTGCCAGCAGTTACGGAAGGCCTGAAGCTTTCTTT
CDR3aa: CASSYGRPEAFF

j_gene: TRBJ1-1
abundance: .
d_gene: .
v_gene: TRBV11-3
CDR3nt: TGTGCCAGCAGCCGCCAGCCGAACACTGAAGCTTTCTTT
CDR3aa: CASSRQPNTEAFF

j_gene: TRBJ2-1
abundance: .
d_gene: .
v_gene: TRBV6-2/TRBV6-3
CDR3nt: TGTGCCAGCAGCCCTCAAGGGAGGAAGTCCTACAATGAGCAGTTCTTC
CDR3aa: CASSPQGRKSYNEQFF

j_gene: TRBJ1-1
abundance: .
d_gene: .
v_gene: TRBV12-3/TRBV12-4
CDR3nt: TGTGCCAGCAGTTCCTCTCTATTTGTGGCTTTCTTT
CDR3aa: CASSSSLFVAFF

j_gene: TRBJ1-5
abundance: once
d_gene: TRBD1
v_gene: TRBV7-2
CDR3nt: TGTGCCAGCAGCACAAGGACAGGGGAAGGTCAGCCCCAGCATTTT
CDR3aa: CASSTRTGEGQPQHF

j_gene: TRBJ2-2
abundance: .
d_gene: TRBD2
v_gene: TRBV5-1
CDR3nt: TGCGCCAGCAGCTTGGAAGCTAGCGGGGTCGGGGAGCTGTTTTTT
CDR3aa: CASSLEASGVGELFF